This section outlines one T cell receptor beta chain sequence together with its context. Antigen unknown. This sample was taken from a study of OX40 agonist ivuxolimab in advanced cancers. About the research overall: The group had a mean age of 60 years, ranged from roughly 20 to 79, and was approximately 81% male. In three patients, partial responses were observed, one with hepatocellular carcinoma and two with cutaneous melanoma. Study outcomes and limitations: Within 6 weeks, CD4+ and CD8+ blood T cells expanded clonally at 0.1 to 3.0 mg/kg.

The V end was cut by 3 bases, the J end by 5 bases, with 5 bases between. Germline lookup yields CDR1 MDHEN and CDR2 SYDVKM. This CDR3 contains 12 residues. The protocol was immunoSEQ multiplex PCR, while the TCRdb copy is restricted to in-frame clones and leaves out a portion. The sample lists about 83,000 clones, just over 90% occurring once. Autoimmune disease history or systemic immunosuppression excluded patients. V and J are TRBV28 and TRBJ1-5; the D is unclear. The sequenced sample was CD4+ or CD8+ T cells sorted from blood, obtained in a trial of the OX40 agonist ivuxolimab. This clonotype was obtained from an adult with an advanced solid tumor such as melanoma, head and neck, liver or kidney cancer. CDR3: CASSFPDQPQHF. The CDR3 nucleotides are TGTGCCAGCAGTTTCCCTGATCAGCCCCAGCATTTT. Full variable domain (rest looked up from reference TRBV28 and TRBJ1-5): DVKVTQSSRYLVKRTGEKVFLECVQDMDHENMFWYRQDPGLGLRLIYFSYDVKMKEKGDIPEGYSVSREKKERFSLILESASTNQTSMYLCASSFPDQPQHFGDGTRLSIL.